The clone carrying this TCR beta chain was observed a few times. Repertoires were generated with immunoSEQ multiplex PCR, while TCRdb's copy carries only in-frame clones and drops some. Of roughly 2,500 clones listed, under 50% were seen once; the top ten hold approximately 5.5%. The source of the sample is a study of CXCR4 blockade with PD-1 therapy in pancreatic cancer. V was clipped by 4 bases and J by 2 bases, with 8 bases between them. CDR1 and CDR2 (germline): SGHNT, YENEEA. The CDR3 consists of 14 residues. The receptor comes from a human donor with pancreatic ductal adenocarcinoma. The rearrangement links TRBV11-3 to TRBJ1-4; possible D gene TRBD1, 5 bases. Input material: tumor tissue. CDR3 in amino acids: CASSYKGTNEKLFF. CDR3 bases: TGTGCCAGCAGCTATAAGGGGACTAATGAAAAACTGTTTTTT.